This TCR beta chain was sequenced for a study of blood T cell repertoires in COVID-19. Whole-study context: The analysed material was cDNA or gDNA that came from T cells, B-cell-depleted T cells, or PBMCs.

This CDR3 is 13 amino acids long. Trimming pared 6 bases from V and 8 bases from J, leaving 16 bases between. Generated by immunoSEQ multiplex PCR, the TCRdb table keeps only in-frame clones and is missing some. The repertoire holds around 160,000 clones, with approximately 80% as singletons. Participants' own reports of clinical history determined their cohort assignment. Symptom resolution, clearance, or two negative PCRs marked donors in Cohort 3 as recovered. Sequenced input: PBMCs or T cells enriched from blood (not recorded which). The rearrangement uses TRBV12-3 or TRBV12-4 and TRBJ1-2; D is possibly TRBD1 (5 bases). The clonotype originates from a man aged 50 to 60 who had recovered from COVID-19. Here the CDR3 DNA reads TGTGCCAGCAGCCCCGGCCCGGGGGGAGGCTACACCTTC. As protein: CASSPGPGGGYTF.